This TCR beta chain was recovered during a study of cytomegalovirus exposure and HLA in healthy donors. On the study more broadly: Approximately 190 million T cells yielded roughly 100 million unique TCR beta sequences, as an earlier analysis found. General study findings and limits: The study flagged approximately 180 TCR beta chains as cytomegalovirus-associated. A later analysis linked a missense variant in DCLRE1C to the trimming of TCR beta V and J genes.

The CDR3 extends over 14 amino acids. Germline V gene sequence: CDR1 MGHRA, CDR2 YSYEKL. The germline V and J ends were trimmed by 5 bases and 1 base, with 12 bases remaining between them. The study ran its PCR with 60 Vbeta and 13 Jbeta primers. Some clones are missing from TCRdb's copy, which holds only in-frame ones; the method was immunoSEQ multiplex PCR. This sample has over 100,000 clones, with roughly 72% found just once. A note on this clone: Its antigen is unknown.

The V gene is TRBV4-1, the J gene TRBJ2-7; TRBD1 might be the D (6 bases). The clonotype originates from a male donor in good health and CMV-seronegative. Source material: PBMCs. CDR3 DNA: TGCGCCAGCAGCGAACAGGGTACGTCCTACGAGCAGTACTTC. Protein product: CASSEQGTSYEQYF.